Listed below are T cell receptor beta chains from one sample, sequenced in a study of blood T cell repertoires in COVID-19. The table came from immunoSEQ multiplex PCR; TCRdb's copy has only in-frame clones and leaves some out. Among approximately 67,000 clones listed, roughly nine tenths were seen once. The sequenced material came from peripheral blood. The source is a human donor in a cohort sampled during active COVID-19. The CDR3 runs from the conserved cysteine through the conserved F or W. Fields, in order: J gene, V gene, D gene, CDR3 protein. A D gene is named only where the DNA matches it firmly.

>TRBJ1-1|TRBV27|NA
CASGTKGVNTEAFF
>TRBJ1-1|TRBV29-1|NA
CSVERQLNTEAFF
>TRBJ2-1|TRBV7-3|TRBD2
CASSPWDSGGEQFF
>TRBJ2-7|TRBV25-1|NA
CASSRDRMGNYEQYF
>TRBJ2-5|TRBV5-1|NA
CASSLTPGEETQYF
>TRBJ1-2|TRBV12-3/TRBV12-4|TRBD1
CASRPGTADGYTF
>TRBJ2-7|TRBV7-2|TRBD1
CASSYYPPGQGARYEQYF
>TRBJ1-1|TRBV12-3/TRBV12-4|NA
CASSLASGGAFF
>TRBJ2-2|TRBV3-1/TRBV3-2|NA
CASSQRQTGELFF
>TRBJ2-5|TRBV4-1|NA
CASSQVQVQETQYF
>TRBJ2-5|TRBV6-2/TRBV6-3|TRBD2
CASSYSGDIGGAGAAETQYF
>TRBJ2-1|TRBV9|TRBD2
CASRGGASDEQFF
>TRBJ1-2|TRBV25-1|TRBD1
CARVRDSRGYTF
>TRBJ2-7|TRBV9|TRBD1
CASSVGGGQGAYEQYF
>TRBJ1-1|TRBV7-9|NA
CASSPQGAEAFF
>TRBJ1-3|TRBV7-9|TRBD1
CASSLQWGQSSGNTIYF
>TRBJ1-1|TRBV7-2|TRBD1
CASSLRSVRGPNTEAFF
>TRBJ1-1|TRBV6-2/TRBV6-3|NA
CASSNQGYTEAFF
>TRBJ1-1|TRBV19|NA
CASSIRGIPEAFF
>TRBJ2-2|TRBV19|TRBD1
CASSTKTGLHGELFF
>TRBJ2-1|TRBV6-1|NA
CASSEAGGADNEQFF
>TRBJ2-6|TRBV18|NA
CASSPGTFGANVLTF
>TRBJ2-2|TRBV7-3|NA
CASSLLRENTGELFF
>TRBJ2-1|TRBV19|TRBD1
CASSPGTGDNEQFF
>TRBJ1-3|TRBV6-5|TRBD1
CASSSQTGVGNTIYF
>TRBJ2-1|TRBV5-4|NA
CASSLRLAYNEQFF
>TRBJ1-2|TRBV18|NA
CASSPGGAKGYTF
>TRBJ2-7|TRBV9|TRBD2
CASSATGTSGGHEQYF